This entry lists 30 T cell receptor beta chains sequenced from one sample in a study of shared clonotypes between healthy human individuals. Clones were sequenced by immunoSEQ multiplex PCR, and TCRdb holds only the in-frame ones, with some missing. The table includes some 2,000,000 clones, 95% detected once. The sample taken for sequencing was naive CD4+ T cells sorted from blood. Sample subset: CD45RA+ positively selected. The receptor source for this set is a man in his late teens or twenties in good health.

V usage is TRBV7-9 and J usage is TRBJ2-5; 13 bases agree with TRBD2. The V and J ends lost 3 bases and 2 bases, in that order; junction bases with no gene match: 3. From germline, CDR1 is SEHNR and CDR2 FQNEAQ (reference sequence). The CDR3 is 16 residues long. The CDR3 sequence: CASSLGTSGVQETQYF. The CDR3 nucleotides are TGTGCCAGCAGCTTGGGGACTAGCGGGGTACAAGAGACCCAGTACTTC.

This clone occurred once. The chain uses TRBV6-4 and TRBJ2-7; D not certain. The ends were cut back, 2 bases at V and 0 bases at J, with 11 bases in the middle. CDR1 MRHNA and CDR2 SNTAGT come from the germline V gene. The CDR3 is 15 amino acids. The CDR3 bases are TGTGCCAGCAGTGACCCGAACAGTTACTCCTACGAGCAGTACTTC. Translating it yields CASSDPNSYSYEQYF.

About this clone: This sequence may be a read error, since a much larger clone differs from it by one base. This chain links TRBV6-6 with TRBJ2-3, with D perhaps TRBD2 (5 bases). V gave up 6 bases and J gave up 6 bases, with 7 bases separating them. The germline V gene encodes CDR1 MNHNY and CDR2 SVGAGI (reference sequence). The CDR3 is 11 residues long. CDR3 in amino acids: CASSLADTQYF. In DNA, the CDR3 is TGTGCCAGCAGCTTAGCGGATACGCAGTATTTT.

To note about this clone: The junction departs from germline at one end; a sequencing error may be responsible. Written as DNA, the CDR3 is TGTGCTAGCAGAGGGCCCCGCTACGGACGAATTAGCAATCAGCCCCAGCATTTT. Its translation is CASRGPRYGRISNQPQHF. The V call is TRBV7-7, the J call TRBJ1-5; no clear D gene. The CDR3 extends over 18 amino acids. Looked up from germline, CDR1 is SSHAT and CDR2 is FNYEAQ (reference sequence).

This clone appeared a single time. The chain is built from TRBV28 and TRBJ2-7; 9 bases map to TRBD1. The CDR3 loop spans 15 amino acids. J was trimmed by 3 bases and V by 8 bases; bases with no gene match: 11. CDR1 is MDHEN and CDR2 is SYDVKM in the germline V gene. The CDR3 DNA sequence: TGTGCCAGCTCCCCAGCTGGGGGACAGGGCTACGAGCAGTACTTC. It encodes CASSPAGGQGYEQYF.

In nucleotides, the CDR3 is TGTGCCAGCAGCTTTTTAACGGGACAGGGGTCCCCCTCCTACGAGCAGTACTTC. Protein: CASSFLTGQGSPSYEQYF. The chain carries TRBV5-6 and TRBJ2-7; 10 bases align to TRBD1. V gave up 2 bases and J gave up 0 bases; unmatched junction bases: 11. CDR1 and CDR2 from the germline V gene are SGHDT and YYEEEE. This CDR3 is built from 18 residues.

The J gene is TRBJ1-5, the V gene TRBV7-8, with unresolved D. Germline V gene lookup returns CDR1 SGHVS and CDR2 FQNEAQ. V lost 5 bases to trimming and J lost 7 bases, with 18 bases between them. This CDR3 region has 15 residues. The CDR3 DNA follows: TGTGCCAGCAGCCTACATACATTAGCAATACAGCCCCAGCATTTT. Amino acid sequence: CASSLHTLAIQPQHF.

This chain joins TRBV2 and TRBJ2-1, with D possibly TRBD2 on 5 matching bases. Germline-derived CDR1 and CDR2 are SNHLY and FYNNEI. V lost 6 bases and J lost 4, with 13 bases in between. The CDR3 has 14 residues. In nucleotides, the CDR3 is TGTGCCAGCAGCAGGACTCTACAGTACAATGAGCAGTTCTTC. Its translation is CASSRTLQYNEQFF.

V gene TRBV28 combines with J gene TRBJ2-1; TRBD1 might be the D (6 bases). The V end was cut by 2 bases, the J end by 7 bases, with 15 bases between. CDR1 MDHEN and CDR2 SYDVKM come from the germline V gene. This CDR3 contains 15 residues. CDR3 in DNA: TGTGCCAGCAGTTTAGGGAGTACAGGGTCTAATGAGCAGTTCTTC. It codes for CASSLGSTGSNEQFF. Variable domain in full (rest from reference TRBV28 and TRBJ2-1): DVKVTQSSRYLVKRTGEKVFLECVQDMDHENMFWYRQDPGLGLRLIYFSYDVKMKEKGDIPEGYSVSREKKERFSLILESASTNQTSMYLCASSLGSTGSNEQFFGPGTRLTVL.

In its sample, this clone was seen once. This chain joins TRBV7-9 and TRBJ1-4, with unresolved D. CDR1 is SEHNR, CDR2 FQNEAQ, per germline (reference sequence). The CDR3 spans 16 residues. The V end lost 0 bases, the J end lost 0 bases, and 8 bases lay between the germline ends. Here the CDR3 reads CASSLAQPATNEKLFF. The CDR3, as DNA: TGTGCCAGCAGCTTAGCCCAGCCTGCAACTAATGAAAAACTGTTTTTT.

With respect to this clone: A single base separates this from a much larger clone, so it may be a read error. This same CDR3 is encoded by further DNA sequences in the sample. V and J are TRBV19 and TRBJ2-6; the D call may be TRBD1 or TRBD2 (5 bases each). The germline V gene has CDR1 LNHDA and CDR2 SQIVND (reference sequence). The CDR3 totals 14 residues. CDR3 protein: CASSTGPGANVLTF. In DNA, the CDR3 is TGTGCCAGTAGTACAGGCCCCGGGGCTAACGTCCTGACTTTC. Looking up the rest from reference TRBV19 and TRBJ2-6 gives the full variable domain: DGGITQSPKYLFRKEGQNVTLSCEQNLNHDAMYWYRQDPGQGLRLIYYSQIVNDFQKGDIAEGYSVSREKKESFPLTVTSAQKNPTAFYLCASSTGPGANVLTFGAGSRLTVL.

This clone was seen once. Other DNA sequences of this sample code for an identical CDR3. Written as DNA, the CDR3 is TGTGCCTGGAGTGTAGGTGGGGACAGCTACGAGCAGTACTTC. The encoded protein is CAWSVGGDSYEQYF. V is TRBV30 and J is TRBJ2-7, with 7 nucleotides matching TRBD1. Looked up from germline, CDR1 is GTSNPN and CDR2 is SVGIG (reference sequence). This CDR3 contains 14 residues. V gave up 0 bases and J gave up 3 bases; unmatched junction bases: 5.

The CDR3 nucleotides read TGCACCAGCAGCCAGGTTTCTAGCGGAAAAGAAGTCTCCTACAATGAGCAGTTCTTC. Its translation: CTSSQVSSGKEVSYNEQFF. V usage is TRBV1 and J usage is TRBJ2-1; TRBD2 is the table's D call, not checked against the DNA. TRBV1 is a known pseudogene. The CDR3 is made up of 19 amino acids.

The rearrangement joins TRBV7-9 to TRBJ1-6, with 9 bases aligning to TRBD1. The CDR3 loop spans 19 amino acids. Trimming removed 5 bases from V and 0 bases from J; junction bases left unmatched: 11. The V gene's germline CDR1 is SEHNR and CDR2 FQNEAQ (reference sequence). The CDR3 reads CASSPAGTGRSSYNSPLHF. The CDR3 region has the DNA TGTGCCAGCAGCCCAGCTGGGACAGGGAGGAGCTCCTATAATTCACCCCTCCACTTT.

This clone has just a few counts. The rearrangement links TRBV5-6 to TRBJ2-7, with D uncertain. With 1 base removed from V and 3 bases from J, the gap between germline ends came to 14 bases. The CDR3 has 15 residues. Germline assignment: CDR1 SGHDT and CDR2 YYEEEE. The CDR3 DNA reads as TGTGCCAGCAGCTTGTTACAAAGCGATTTCTACGAGCAGTACTTC. Encoded protein: CASSLLQSDFYEQYF.

Notes on this clone: A read error is possible here, since a much larger clone lies one base away. Different DNA sequences within this sample yield the same CDR3. The V call is TRBV6-5, the J call TRBJ1-3; D is unresolved. CDR3 length: 16 residues. Germline CDR1 MNHEY, CDR2 SVGAGI. The CDR3: CASSYSSPDSGNTIYF. CDR3 bases: TGTGCCAGCAGTTACTCGTCTCCTGACTCTGGGAACACCATATATTTT.

As concerns this clone: This same CDR3 is encoded by further DNA sequences in the sample. V is TRBV5-1 and J is TRBJ1-1; tentatively, D is TRBD1 (5 bases). The germline V and J ends were trimmed by 2 bases and 0 bases, with 11 bases remaining between them. This CDR3 spans 15 amino acids. CDR1 is SGHRS and CDR2 is YFSETQ in the germline V gene. The CDR3 DNA reads TGCGCCAGCAGCTTTACCGGGACGGTGAACACTGAAGCTTTCTTT. This translates into CASSFTGTVNTEAFF.

The chain couples TRBV7-8 to TRBJ2-6; D is unclear. This CDR3 spans 16 amino acids. The V gene's germline CDR1 is SGHVS and CDR2 FQNEAQ. Trimming shortened V by 4 bases and J by 0 bases, and 10 bases separated the two germline ends. The CDR3 here is CASSYQESSGANVLTF. CDR3 nucleotides: TGTGCCAGCAGCTACCAGGAGAGCTCTGGGGCCAACGTCCTGACTTTC.

V usage is TRBV18 and J usage is TRBJ1-1; 9 bases line up with TRBD1. The J segment lost 3 bases and the V segment lost 3 bases, leaving 8 bases of the junction unmatched. Germline CDR1 KGHSH, CDR2 LQKENI. The CDR3 loop spans 16 amino acids. The CDR3: CASSPKIQGAYTEAFF. For the CDR3, the DNA is TGTGCCAGCTCACCTAAAATACAGGGGGCCTACACTGAAGCTTTCTTT.

As to this clone: This same CDR3 is encoded by further DNA sequences in the sample. V is TRBV18 and J is TRBJ2-7; TRBD1 aligns across 7 bases. The germline V gene encodes CDR1 KGHSH and CDR2 LQKENI. The CDR3 has 13 residues. V was pared by 6 bases and J by 3 bases, with 5 bases of the junction left unmatched. DNA of the CDR3: TGTGCCAGCTCCTCTGGGACAGTCTACGAGCAGTACTTC. Encoded protein: CASSSGTVYEQYF. The entire variable domain, with the rest obtained from reference TRBV18 and TRBJ2-7, is as follows: NAGVMQNPRHLVRRRGQEARLRCSPMKGHSHVYWYRQLPEEGLKFMVYLQKENIIDESGMPKERFSAEFPKEGPSILRIQQVVRGDSAAYFCASSSGTVYEQYFGPGTRLTVT.

The chain couples TRBV20-1 to TRBJ1-6, with a weak D call TRBD1 (5 bases). The CDR3 length is 11 residues. V was shortened by 6 bases and J by 10 bases, with 10 bases between the two germline ends. CDR1 is DFQATT, CDR2 SNEGSKA, per germline (reference sequence). CDR3 bases: TGCAGTGCCTCCGGGGGGTCACCCCTCCACTTT. It is translated as CSASGGSPLHF.

The rearrangement links TRBV5-1 to TRBJ1-2, with 7 bases fitting TRBD1. Germline CDR1 reads SGHRS; CDR2 reads YFSETQ. Trimming at V came to 0 bases and at J to 4 bases, leaving 3 bases not matched to a gene. The CDR3 has 14 residues. In DNA form, the CDR3 reads TGCGCCAGCAGCTTGGAAGGGGGCATCTATGGCTACACCTTC. Translated, it gives CASSLEGGIYGYTF.

The chain links TRBV12-2 to TRBJ1-4; no check of the table's D call, TRBD1, against the DNA was made. TRBV12-2 represents a pseudogene. This CDR3 contains 13 residues. The CDR3 here is CARSGQVNEKLFF. The DNA for the CDR3 is TGTGCAAGATCGGGACAGGTTAATGAAAAACTGTTTTTT.

The J gene is TRBJ1-2, the V gene TRBV7-9, with D possibly TRBD1 on 6 matching bases. In germline, CDR1 is SEHNR, CDR2 FQNEAQ (reference sequence). CDR3 length: 15 residues. V lost 5 bases and J 4 bases, leaving 17 bases between the germline ends. This CDR3 is CASSNRDKGFYGYTF. The CDR3, as DNA: TGTGCCAGCAGCAACCGGGACAAAGGTTTCTATGGCTACACCTTC. The full variable domain, with the rest looked up from reference TRBV7-9 and TRBJ1-2, is DTGVSQNPRHKITKRGQNVTFRCDPISEHNRLYWYRQTLGQGPEFLTYFQNEAQLEKSRLLSDRFSAERPKGSFSTLEIQRTEQGDSAMYLCASSNRDKGFYGYTFGSGTRLTVV.

The rearrangement uses TRBV6-6 and TRBJ1-5; D not resolved. Germline assignment: CDR1 MNHNY and CDR2 SVGAGI (reference sequence). This CDR3 contains 12 residues. V was cut by 4 bases and J by 5 bases, with 6 bases left in between. This CDR3 reads CASSSQDQPQHF. The CDR3 DNA is TGTGCCAGCAGTTCCCAGGATCAGCCCCAGCATTTT.

This chain connects TRBV2 to TRBJ2-7, with D unresolved. Trimming cost V 4 bases and J 6 bases, with 13 bases left between them. Germline CDR1 SNHLY, CDR2 FYNNEI. CDR3 length: 13 amino acids. CDR3 amino acids: CASSAVLGIEQYF. The CDR3 DNA follows: TGTGCCAGCAGTGCCGTGTTGGGGATCGAGCAGTACTTC.

This clone was counted between two and nine times. The chain recombines TRBV7-8 with TRBJ2-7; 8 bases match TRBD1. Germline assignment: CDR1 SGHVS and CDR2 FQNEAQ. The CDR3 length is 15 residues. The V gene end was trimmed by 5 bases and the J gene end by 3 bases; junction bases not matched to a gene: 9. The CDR3: CASSPRGQGGYEQYF. In DNA form, the CDR3 reads TGTGCCAGCAGCCCCAGGGGGCAGGGTGGCTACGAGCAGTACTTC.

J is TRBJ1-5 and V is TRBV4-1; D perhaps matches TRBD1 (5 bases). Trimming pared 0 bases from V and 2 bases from J, leaving 14 bases between. Per germline, CDR1 MGHRA and CDR2 YSYEKL. This CDR3 spans 17 amino acids. The CDR3 protein is CASSQDLALGGNQPQHF. The CDR3 DNA reads as TGCGCCAGCAGCCAAGACCTTGCCCTGGGGGGCAATCAGCCCCAGCATTTT.

The V and J genes are TRBV6-5 and TRBJ1-5; 7 bases fit TRBD1. The germline gives CDR1 MNHEY, CDR2 SVGAGI. The CDR3 loop spans 13 amino acids. With V trimmed by 5 bases and J by 13 bases, 11 bases remained unmatched. CDR3 sequence (DNA): TGTGCCAGCAGTCCGCGACAGGGACCGACGCAGCATTTT. Translated, it gives CASSPRQGPTQHF.

This clone was observed a single time. The chain couples TRBV7-9 to TRBJ2-3; 9 bases align to TRBD2. The germline V gene has CDR1 SEHNR and CDR2 FQNEAQ (reference sequence). The CDR3 totals 16 residues. J gave up 4 bases and V 3 bases, and 8 bases lay outside the gene matches. CDR3 region: CASSFDGGGAPDTQYF. DNA for the CDR3: TGTGCCAGCAGCTTCGACGGCGGGGGGGCCCCAGATACGCAGTATTTT.